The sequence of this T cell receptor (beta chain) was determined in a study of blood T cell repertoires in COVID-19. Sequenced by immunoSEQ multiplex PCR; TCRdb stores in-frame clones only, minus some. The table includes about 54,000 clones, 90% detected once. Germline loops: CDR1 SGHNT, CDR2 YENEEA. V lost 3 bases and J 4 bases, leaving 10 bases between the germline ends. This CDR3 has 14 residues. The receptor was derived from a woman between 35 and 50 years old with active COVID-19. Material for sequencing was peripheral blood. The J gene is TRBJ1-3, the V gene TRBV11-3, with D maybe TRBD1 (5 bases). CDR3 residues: CASSFRGLGNTIYF. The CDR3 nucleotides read TGTGCCAGCAGCTTTAGGGGACTCGGAAACACCATATATTTT.